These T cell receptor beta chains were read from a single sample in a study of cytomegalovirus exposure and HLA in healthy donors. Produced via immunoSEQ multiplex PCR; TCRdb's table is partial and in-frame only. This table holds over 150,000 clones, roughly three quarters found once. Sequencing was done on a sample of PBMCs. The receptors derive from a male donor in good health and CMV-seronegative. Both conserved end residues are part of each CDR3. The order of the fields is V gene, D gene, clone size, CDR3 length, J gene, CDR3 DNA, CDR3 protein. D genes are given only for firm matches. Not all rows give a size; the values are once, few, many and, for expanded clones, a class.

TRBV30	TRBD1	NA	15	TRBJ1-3	TGTGCCTGGAGTCGGACAGGGGGCTCTGGAAACACCATATATTTT	CAWSRTGGSGNTIYF
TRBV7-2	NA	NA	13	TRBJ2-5	TGTGCCAGCAGCTTAGGAGTCGGGGAGACCCAGTACTTC	CASSLGVGETQYF
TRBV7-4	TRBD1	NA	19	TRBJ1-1	TGTGCCAGCAGCTTTTTGACGGGACAGCCCAGGTGGGGAAACACTGAAGCTTTCTTT	CASSFLTGQPRWGNTEAFF
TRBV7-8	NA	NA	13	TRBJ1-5	TGTGCCAGCAGCCCAAATAGCAATCAGCCTCAGCATTTT	CASSPNSNQPQHF
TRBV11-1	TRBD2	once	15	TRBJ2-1	TGTGCCAGCAGCTTTATAGCGGGCTCCTACAATGAGCAGTTCTTC	CASSFIAGSYNEQFF
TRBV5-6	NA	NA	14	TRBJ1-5	TGTGCCAGCAGCTTTTCCCCAGGGAATCAGCCCCAGCATTTT	CASSFSPGNQPQHF
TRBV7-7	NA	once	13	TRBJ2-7	TGTGCCAGCAGCTTGGGCCCAGACCGCGAGCAGTACTTC	CASSLGPDREQYF
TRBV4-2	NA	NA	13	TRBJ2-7	TGTGCCAGCAGCCAAGATAACTCCTACGAGCAGTACTTC	CASSQDNSYEQYF
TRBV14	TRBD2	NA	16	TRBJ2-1	TGTGCCAGCAGCCAAGAATCTAGCGGGCTAAACAATGAGCAGTTCTTC	CASSQESSGLNNEQFF
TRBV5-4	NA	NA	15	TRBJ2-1	TGTGCCAGCAGCCTAAGTGGAGGAGGGGACAATGAGCAGTTCTTC	CASSLSGGGDNEQFF
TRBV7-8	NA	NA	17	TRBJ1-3	TGTGCCAGCAGCTTAGTGCGGGGGCGAATCTCTGGAAACACCATATATTTT	CASSLVRGRISGNTIYF
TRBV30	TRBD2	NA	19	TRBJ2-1	TGTGCCTGGAGTAGTGATTCGTGGACTAGCGGGGGGTTGAAGGACGGGCAGTTCTTC	CAWSSDSWTSGGLKDGQFF
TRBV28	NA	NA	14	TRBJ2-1	TGTGCCCTCAGGGGGGCAGGAGGTTACAATGAGCAGTTCTTC	CALRGAGGYNEQFF
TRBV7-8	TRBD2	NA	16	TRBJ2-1	TGTGCCAGCAGCTTCGTAGCGGGAGGAGGCTACAATGAGCAGTTCTTC	CASSFVAGGGYNEQFF
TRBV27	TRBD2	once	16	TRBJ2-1	TGTGCCAGCAGTTTGCTGAGCGGGAGGGGCCTGGGTGAGCAGTTCTTC	CASSLLSGRGLGEQFF
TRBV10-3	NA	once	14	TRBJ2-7	TGTGCCATCAGGGACCATCAGGGTCCGGGCGAGCAGTACTTC	CAIRDHQGPGEQYF
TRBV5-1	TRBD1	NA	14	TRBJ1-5	TGCGCCAGCAGCCAGACAGGGGGCAATCAGCCCCAGCATTTT	CASSQTGGNQPQHF
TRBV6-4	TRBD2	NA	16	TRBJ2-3	TGTGCCAGCAGTGACTTGGGACTAGCGGGCACAGATACGCAGTATTTT	CASSDLGLAGTDTQYF
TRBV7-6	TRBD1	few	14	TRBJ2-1	TGTGCCAGCAGCTTAGCGCAGACAGGGTACGAGCAGTTCTTC	CASSLAQTGYEQFF
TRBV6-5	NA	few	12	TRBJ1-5	TGTGCCAGCAGGCAACAGGGTCAGCCCCAGCATTTT	CASRQQGQPQHF
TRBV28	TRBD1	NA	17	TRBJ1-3	TGTGCCAGCAGTTTACCGGGACAGGGGGTCTCTGGAAACACCATATATTTT	CASSLPGQGVSGNTIYF
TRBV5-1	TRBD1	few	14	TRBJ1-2	TGCGCCAGCAGTGGACAGGGATTGGACTATGGCTACACCTTC	CASSGQGLDYGYTF
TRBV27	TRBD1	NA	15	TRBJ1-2	TGTGCCAGCAGTTTAGGATCGACAGGGGTTAATGGCTACACCTTC	CASSLGSTGVNGYTF
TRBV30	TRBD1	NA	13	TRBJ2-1	TGTGCTTCTGGGGGACAGGGTGGGGGTGAGCAGTTCTTC	CASGGQGGGEQFF
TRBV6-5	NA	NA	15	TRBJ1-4	TGTGCCAGCAGTTACCAGTTCAGATTAAATGAAAAACTGTTTTTT	CASSYQFRLNEKLFF
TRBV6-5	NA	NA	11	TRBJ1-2	TGTGCCAGCAGGGGCGACTATGGCTACACCTTC	CASRGDYGYTF
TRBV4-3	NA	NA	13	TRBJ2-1	TGCGCCAGCAGCCGGGGAGGAGCCGATGAGCAGTTCTTC	CASSRGGADEQFF
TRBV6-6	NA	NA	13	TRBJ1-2	TGTGCCAGCAGCCCCGGACGGGAGAGGGGCTACACCTTC	CASSPGRERGYTF
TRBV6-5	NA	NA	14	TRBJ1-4	TGTGCCAGCAGTTACTTAGCCGCCCGGGAAAAACTGTTTTTT	CASSYLAAREKLFF
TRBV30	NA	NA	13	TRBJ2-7	TGTGCCTGGAGTGTGGGGCAGTCCTACGAGCAGTACTTC	CAWSVGQSYEQYF
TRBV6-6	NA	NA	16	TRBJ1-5	TGTGCCAGCAGTTACTCGTCACAGGGTAGCAATCAGCCCCAGCATTTT	CASSYSSQGSNQPQHF
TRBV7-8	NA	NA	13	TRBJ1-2	TGTGCCAGCAGCCCGAGGGGGAACTATGGCTACACCTTC	CASSPRGNYGYTF
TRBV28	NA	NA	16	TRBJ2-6	TGTGCCAGCAGTCTATATACAGGGTCTGGGGCCAACGTCCTGACTTTC	CASSLYTGSGANVLTF
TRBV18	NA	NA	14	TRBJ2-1	TGTGCCAGCTCATCACAGGACAGGAGGGATGAGCAGTTCTTC	CASSSQDRRDEQFF
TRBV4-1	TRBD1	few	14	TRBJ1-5	TGCGCCAGCAGCCAACAACAGGGGGAATGGCCCCAGCATTTT	CASSQQQGEWPQHF
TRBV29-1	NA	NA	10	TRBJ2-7	TGCAGCGTGTACTCCTACGAGCAGTACTTC	CSVYSYEQYF
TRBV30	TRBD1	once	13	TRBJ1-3	TGTGCCTGGCACAGGGGTTCTGGAAACACCATATATTTT	CAWHRGSGNTIYF
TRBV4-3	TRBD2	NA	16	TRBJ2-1	TGCGCCAGCAGCCAAGGCGGACTAGCGGGCTACAATGAGCAGTTCTTC	CASSQGGLAGYNEQFF
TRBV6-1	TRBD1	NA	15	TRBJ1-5	TGTGCCAGCAGTGAAGACATCACAGGGGCTCAGCCCCAGCATTTT	CASSEDITGAQPQHF
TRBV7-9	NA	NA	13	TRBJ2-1	TGTTCCAGCAGCTTCCCCGGGCCGGGGGAGCAGTTCTTC	CSSSFPGPGEQFF
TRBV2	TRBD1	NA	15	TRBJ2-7	TGTGCCAGCAGTGAAGGACAGGGGTCCTCCTACGAGCAGTACTTC	CASSEGQGSSYEQYF
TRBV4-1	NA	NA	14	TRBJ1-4	TGCGCCAGCAGCCAACAGGGAAGAGATGAAAAACTGTTTTTT	CASSQQGRDEKLFF
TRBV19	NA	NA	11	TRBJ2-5	TGTGCCAGCCGGTACCAAGAGACCCAGTACTTC	CASRYQETQYF
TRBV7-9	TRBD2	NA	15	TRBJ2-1	TGTGCCAGCAGCTTTGGGCGGGAGGGCCGCAATGAGCAGTTCTTC	CASSFGREGRNEQFF
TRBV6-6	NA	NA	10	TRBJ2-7	TGTGCCAGCGGCGGGTTGCAGCAGTACTTC	CASGGLQQYF
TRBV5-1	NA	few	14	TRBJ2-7	TGCGCCAGCAGCTTCGGGGAATTGGGCTACGAGCAGTACTTC	CASSFGELGYEQYF